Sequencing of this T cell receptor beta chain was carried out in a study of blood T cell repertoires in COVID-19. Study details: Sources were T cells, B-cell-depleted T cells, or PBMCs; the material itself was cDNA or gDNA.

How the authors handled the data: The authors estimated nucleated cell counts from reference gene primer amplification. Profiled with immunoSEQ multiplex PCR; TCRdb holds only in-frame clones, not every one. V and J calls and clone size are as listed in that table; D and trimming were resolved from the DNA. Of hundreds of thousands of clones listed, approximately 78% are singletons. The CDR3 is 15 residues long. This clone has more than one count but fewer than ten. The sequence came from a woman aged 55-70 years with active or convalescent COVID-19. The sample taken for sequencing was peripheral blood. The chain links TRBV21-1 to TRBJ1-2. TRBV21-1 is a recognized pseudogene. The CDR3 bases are TGTGCCAGCAGCAATGGTTGGCGGAACTCCTATGGCTACACCTTC. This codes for CASSNGWRNSYGYTF.